Shown below are 11 T cell receptor beta chains from a single sample sequenced in a study of cytomegalovirus exposure and HLA in healthy donors. 60 Vbeta and 13 Jbeta primers were used in PCR. The table came from immunoSEQ multiplex PCR; TCRdb's copy has only in-frame clones and leaves some out. The data show about 89,000 clones, around 77% seen once. Source material: PBMCs. The receptor source for this set is a man younger than 40 in good health and CMV-seronegative.

The V gene is TRBV15, the J gene TRBJ1-5, with 10 positions matching TRBD1. Unmatched junction bases numbered 3, after V lost 4 bases and J lost 3 bases. The CDR3 runs 15 residues. Germline V gives CDR1 LNHNV, CDR2 YYDKDF (reference sequence). CDR3 loop: CATSTGQGFNQPQHF. In DNA form, the CDR3 reads TGTGCCACCAGCACGGGACAGGGGTTCAATCAGCCCCAGCATTTT.

This chain connects TRBV5-1 to TRBJ2-2; D remains ambiguous. The CDR3 sequence is 14 residues long. Deletions cut 5 bases from V and 0 bases from J, with 8 bases between. Germline V gives CDR1 SGHRS, CDR2 YFSETQ. CDR3 sequence reads: CASRWQSNTGELFF. CDR3 nucleotide sequence: TGCGCCAGCAGGTGGCAGTCGAACACCGGGGAGCTGTTTTTT.

The CDR3 is CASSLTGWDEQYF. CDR3 in DNA: TGTGCCAGCAGCCTGACAGGGTGGGACGAGCAGTACTTC. The chain recombines TRBV6-6 with TRBJ2-7; TRBD1 aligns across 7 bases. The germline CDR1 and CDR2 sequences are MNHNY and SVGAGI (reference sequence). V shed 6 bases and J 5 bases; nucleotides not matched to a gene: 7. CDR3 length equals 13 residues.

For the CDR3, the DNA is TGTGCCAGCAATACCCCCCGCCCTAGCGGGAGGCGGGGGTTGTGGGAGCAGTACTTC. It specifies CASNTPRPSGRRGLWEQYF. The V call is TRBV28, the J call TRBJ2-5; 11 bases match TRBD2. The junction had 27 bases not matched to a gene; V was cut back by 7 bases and J by 11 bases. The CDR3 extends over 19 amino acids. Looked up from germline, CDR1 is MDHEN and CDR2 is SYDVKM.

V usage is TRBV19 and J usage is TRBJ2-1; 8 nucleotides align to TRBD2. V gave up 5 bases and J gave up 4 bases; unmatched junction bases: 10. CDR1 and CDR2 (germline): LNHDA, SQIVND (reference sequence). CDR3 length: 16 residues. CDR3 in DNA: TGTGCCAGTAGTTTCGGCACTAGCGGCCTATACAATGAGCAGTTCTTC. Its protein is CASSFGTSGLYNEQFF. The full variable domain, with the rest looked up from reference TRBV19 and TRBJ2-1, is DGGITQSPKYLFRKEGQNVTLSCEQNLNHDAMYWYRQDPGQGLRLIYYSQIVNDFQKGDIAEGYSVSREKKESFPLTVTSAQKNPTAFYLCASSFGTSGLYNEQFFGPGTRLTVL.

The chain couples TRBV7-2 to TRBJ2-1, with 9 bases aligning to TRBD1. The length of the CDR3 is 15 residues. Germline values: CDR1 SGHTA, CDR2 FQGNSA. V shed 5 bases, J shed 4 bases, and the junction held 6 bases outside the gene matches. For the CDR3, the DNA is TGTGCCAGCAGCCGGGGACAGGGTGGGTACAATGAGCAGTTCTTC. Translated, it gives CASSRGQGGYNEQFF.

The gene calls are TRBV29-1 and TRBJ2-1; D perhaps matches TRBD2 (6 bases). The CDR3 contains 14 residues. Per germline, CDR1 SQVTM and CDR2 ANQGSEA. Trimming left V 3 bases short and J 8 bases short, with 17 bases between. Here the CDR3 reads CSVDVGGPWDEQFF. DNA for the CDR3: TGCAGCGTTGATGTGGGAGGCCCTTGGGATGAGCAGTTCTTC.

The chain is built from TRBV7-8 and TRBJ2-7; TRBD1 matches at 10 bases. Germline V gene data show CDR1 as SGHVS and CDR2 as FQNEAQ. There are 16 residues in the CDR3. The trim removed 5 bases at V and 3 bases at J, leaving 10 bases unmatched. CDR3 sequence: CASSQDRGQGLYEQYF. The CDR3 region has the DNA TGTGCCAGCAGCCAAGACAGGGGGCAGGGGCTCTACGAGCAGTACTTC.

The V call is TRBV5-5, the J call TRBJ1-2; 7 bases line up with TRBD1. This CDR3 contains 16 residues. Per germline, CDR1 SGHKS and CDR2 YYEKEE (reference sequence). V was pared by 3 bases and J by 2 bases, with 10 bases of the junction left unmatched. The CDR3 DNA reads as TGTGCCAGCAGCTCACCAATGACAGGGAGCAACTATGGCTACACCTTC. Translating gives CASSSPMTGSNYGYTF.

This sequence joins TRBV4-1 and TRBJ1-5; D possibly corresponds to TRBD1 (5 bases). The CDR3 spans 16 residues. V was pared by 0 bases and J by 2 bases, with 11 bases between. Germline-derived CDR1 and CDR2 are MGHRA and YSYEKL. The DNA of the CDR3 is TGCGCCAGCAGCCAAGAGGGAGGGGCCGGCAATCAGCCCCAGCATTTT. Translated, it gives CASSQEGGAGNQPQHF.

This chain connects TRBV6-5 to TRBJ2-7; unclear D gene. The CDR3 is made up of 13 amino acids. Per the germline V gene, CDR1 is MNHEY and CDR2 is SVGAGI. Trimming left V 4 bases short and J 3 bases short, with 10 bases between. The CDR3 coding sequence is TGTGCCAGCAGTTTCGCACTAAGCTACGAGCAGTACTTC. As protein: CASSFALSYEQYF.